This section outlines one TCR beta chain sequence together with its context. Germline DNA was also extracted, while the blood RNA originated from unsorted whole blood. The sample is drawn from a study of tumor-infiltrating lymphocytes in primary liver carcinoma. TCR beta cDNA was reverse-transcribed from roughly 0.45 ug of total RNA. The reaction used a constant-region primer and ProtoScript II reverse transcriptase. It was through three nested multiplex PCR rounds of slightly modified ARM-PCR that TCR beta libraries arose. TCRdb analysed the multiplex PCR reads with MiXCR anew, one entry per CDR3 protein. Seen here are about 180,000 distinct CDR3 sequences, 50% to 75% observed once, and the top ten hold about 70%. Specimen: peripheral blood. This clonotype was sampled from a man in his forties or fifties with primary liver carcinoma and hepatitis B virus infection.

DNA of the CDR3: TGTGCCAGCAGTTTAGGGCAAGCCTCCGATTCACCCCTCCACTTT. Protein: CASSLGQASDSPLHF. The rearrangement joins TRBV12-3 or TRBV12-4 to TRBJ1-6, with no clear D. The CDR3 totals 15 residues. V lost 1 base and J lost 8, with 12 bases in between.